Below, 22 T cell receptor beta chains from the same sample are listed, as sequenced in a study of T cell repertoires in cytomegalovirus infection. In TCRdb, the reads were re-called with MiXCR into one record per CDR3 protein. Found here are about 890,000 distinct CDR3 sequences, under 40% of them singletons; the top ten hold 10% to 15%. The antigens these receptors bind are not known. The source was cultured CD8+ T cells from PBMCs, collected from culture after CMV antigen stimulation. Receptors originate from a human donor in good health (CMV status not recorded). Some clones in this sample may be carry-over from other donors' samples.

This CDR3 reads CASSFNRGPDPNTEAFF. The DNA of the CDR3 is TGTGCCAGCAGCTTCAACAGGGGGCCGGATCCGAACACTGAAGCTTTCTTT. V usage is TRBV6-1 and J usage is TRBJ1-1; TRBD1 matches 9 bases. Germline loops: CDR1 MNHNS, CDR2 SASEGT. The J segment lost 1 base and the V segment lost 6 bases, leaving 12 bases of the junction unmatched. The CDR3 contains 17 residues.

This clonotype was detected a few times. The rearrangement links TRBV7-9 to TRBJ2-2; perhaps TRBD2 as D (6 bases). V lost 3 bases and J lost 7, with 15 bases in between. CDR1 is SEHNR, CDR2 FQNEAQ, per germline (reference sequence). This CDR3 spans 15 amino acids. The CDR3 nucleotides are TGTGCCAGCAGCTTGTGGACTACGGAGGTCGGGGAGCTGTTTTTT. Its translation: CASSLWTTEVGELFF.

This clonotype occurred a few times. V gene TRBV7-2 combines with J gene TRBJ2-7, with D perhaps TRBD2 (5 bases). The CDR3 extends over 13 amino acids. The germline V gene has CDR1 SGHTA and CDR2 FQGNSA. V lost 5 bases and J lost 0, with 8 bases in between. This CDR3 is CASSAGDSYEQYV. Here the CDR3 DNA reads TGTGCCAGCAGCGCGGGTGACTCCTACGAGCAGTACGTC.

This clonotype showed up just once. This sequence joins TRBV2 and TRBJ1-1; D unresolved. This CDR3 spans 13 amino acids. V lost 3 bases and J 1 base, leaving 6 bases between the germline ends. Germline CDR1 is SNHLY and CDR2 is FYNNEI. The CDR3 spells CASSEWRNTEAFF. The CDR3 DNA is TGTGCCAGCAGTGAGTGGAGGAACACTGAAGCTTTCTTT. The whole variable domain, filled in from reference TRBV2 and TRBJ1-1, reads EPEVTQTPSHQVTQMGQEVILRCVPISNHLYFYWYRQILGQKVEFLVSFYNNEISEKSEIFDDQFSVERPDGSNFTLKIRSTKLEDSAMYFCASSEWRNTEAFFGQGTRLTVV.

This chain uses TRBV24-1 with TRBJ2-5; 9 positions agree with TRBD1. The CDR3 loop spans 16 amino acids. The germline gives CDR1 KGHDR, CDR2 SFDVKD. V lost 2 bases to trimming and J lost 4 bases; unmatched junction nucleotides: 7. CDR3 residues: CATSDSGDRVLETQYF. The CDR3, as DNA: TGTGCCACCAGTGATTCTGGGGACAGGGTCCTAGAGACCCAGTACTTC.

The chain is built from TRBV7-8 and TRBJ1-2; no clear D gene. CDR3 length: 16 residues. Per the germline V gene, CDR1 is SGHVS and CDR2 is FQNEAQ. Trimming shortened V by 5 bases and J by 1 base, and 17 bases separated the two germline ends. The CDR3, as DNA: TGTGCCAGCAGCCCCCCCCCGGGTATGGATAACTATGGCTACACCTTC. It yields the protein CASSPPPGMDNYGYTF.

The chain recombines TRBV10-3 with TRBJ2-7; D not resolved. V gave up 9 bases and J gave up 2 bases, with 20 bases separating them. Germline lookup yields CDR1 ENHRY and CDR2 SYGVKD. The CDR3 loop spans 15 amino acids. The CDR3 DNA is TGTGCCATAGGCCGACAATCGGATCTTACCTACGAGCAGTACTTC. Amino acid sequence: CAIGRQSDLTYEQYF.

The chain employs TRBV24-1 and TRBJ2-1, with D possibly matching TRBD2 (5 bases). V lost 10 bases, J lost 8 bases, and 17 bases lay in between. Germline CDR1 and CDR2: KGHDR and SFDVKD. This CDR3 spans 13 amino acids. The CDR3 loop reads CATTAGDWHEQFF. CDR3 DNA sequence: TGTGCCACGACTGCCGGGGATTGGCATGAGCAGTTCTTC.

This chain connects TRBV7-6 to TRBJ2-1, with D possibly being TRBD1 (5 bases). With 2 bases removed from V and 10 bases from J, the gap between germline ends came to 12 bases. Germline CDR1 is SGHVS and CDR2 is FNYEAQ. There are 13 residues in the CDR3. The CDR3 loop is CASSLNQGSEQFF. The DNA of the CDR3 is TGTGCCAGCAGCTTAAATCAGGGTAGCGAGCAGTTCTTC.

The sample holds a few counts of this clonotype. The chain recombines TRBV7-6 with TRBJ2-1; 14 bases map to TRBD2. J gave up 10 bases and V 5 bases, and 10 bases lay outside the gene matches. CDR3 size: 16 residues. From germline, CDR1 is SGHVS and CDR2 FNYEAQ. For the CDR3, the DNA is TGTGCCAGCAGCCCTCCGACTAGCGGGGGGGCCTGGGAGCAGTTCTTC. Encoded protein: CASSPPTSGGAWEQFF.

This chain joins TRBV24-1 and TRBJ2-5; the match to TRBD1 covers 7 bases. The CDR3 sequence is 15 residues long. CDR1 and CDR2 (germline): KGHDR, SFDVKD. V trimming: 4 bases; J trimming: 1 base; junction bases outside the gene matches: 5. The CDR3 nucleotides read TGTGCCACCAGTGACCCCCGACAGGGCCAAGAGACCCAGTACTTC. The encoded protein is CATSDPRQGQETQYF.

With respect to this clonotype: This could be a read error, since a much larger clone is one nucleotide away. The rearrangement uses TRBV7-6 and TRBJ2-1; D gene uncertain. There are 16 residues in the CDR3. Germline CDR1 is SGHVS and CDR2 is FNYEAQ. This CDR3 is CANSSSLEARPGEQFF. The CDR3, as DNA: TGTGCCAACAGCTCCTCCCTAGAGGCCCGCCCGGGTGAGCAGTTCTTC.

There are many counts of this clonotype. The chain is built from TRBV7-2 and TRBJ1-1, with TRBD1 identical over 7 bases. The V and J ends lost 2 bases and 7 bases, in that order; junction bases with no gene match: 7. This CDR3 region has 14 residues. Germline CDR1 reads SGHTA; CDR2 reads FQGNSA. The CDR3 sequence: CASSLSGTAFEAFF. In DNA form, the CDR3 reads TGTGCCAGCAGCTTAAGCGGGACAGCGTTTGAAGCTTTCTTT.

This clonotype occurred many times. The chain has TRBV7-6 and TRBJ2-3; tentatively, D is TRBD2 (6 bases). CDR3 length: 14 amino acids. V was clipped by 2 bases and J by 2 bases, with 8 bases between them. Germline values: CDR1 SGHVS, CDR2 FNYEAQ. Here the CDR3 reads CASSLSGDTDTQYF. The CDR3 DNA reads as TGTGCCAGCAGCTTATCGGGAGACACAGATACGCAGTATTTT. Complete variable domain (other parts from reference TRBV7-6 and TRBJ2-3): GAGVSQSPRYKVTKRGQDVALRCDPISGHVSLYWYRQALGQGPEFLTYFNYEAQQDKSGLPNDRFSAERPEGSISTLTIQRTEQRDSAMYRCASSLSGDTDTQYFGPGTRLTVL.

This clonotype was recorded at least ten times. CDR3 region: CASSSSPLAGVRDEQFF. CDR3 coding DNA: TGTGCCAGCAGCTCCTCCCCCCTAGCGGGGGTGCGGGATGAGCAGTTCTTC. The V gene is TRBV7-2, the J gene TRBJ2-1; 10 bases are a match to TRBD2. V was clipped by 4 bases and J by 8 bases; unmatched bases: 14. Per the germline V gene, CDR1 is SGHTA and CDR2 is FQGNSA. The CDR3 extends over 17 amino acids.

This clonotype was seen a few times. The V call is TRBV3-1, the J call TRBJ2-1; D is ambiguous. The germline V gene has CDR1 LGHDT and CDR2 YNNKEL (reference sequence). This CDR3 region has 15 residues. V was shortened by 2 bases and J by 0 bases, with 8 bases between the two germline ends. This chain's CDR3 is CASSQLPSSYNEQFF. The CDR3 DNA follows: TGTGCCAGCAGCCAACTGCCTAGCTCCTACAATGAGCAGTTCTTC.

The rearrangement links TRBV19 to TRBJ1-1, with D possibly matching TRBD1 (5 bases). CDR3 length equals 15 residues. The germline gives CDR1 LNHDA, CDR2 SQIVND (reference sequence). V was pared by 4 bases and J by 0 bases, with 12 bases between. In DNA form, the CDR3 reads TGTGCCAGTAGTAACTCAGGGACGCTGAACACTGAAGCTTTCTTT. It encodes CASSNSGTLNTEAFF.

This clonotype turned up a few times. The chain uses TRBV5-1 and TRBJ1-1; a weak D match, TRBD1 (5 bases). The germline V gene encodes CDR1 SGHRS and CDR2 YFSETQ. The CDR3 is 16 amino acids. V gave up 0 bases and J gave up 5 bases, with 17 bases separating them. The CDR3: CASSLEGPQKGTEAFF. CDR3 in DNA: TGCGCCAGCAGCTTGGAGGGACCCCAAAAGGGAACTGAAGCTTTCTTT.

The V and J genes are TRBV19 and TRBJ1-1; possible D gene TRBD1, 5 bases. Trimming took off 4 bases at V and 1 base at J, with 10 bases between the two ends. CDR1 LNHDA and CDR2 SQIVND come from the germline V gene (reference sequence). The CDR3 is 14 residues long. DNA for the CDR3: TGTGCCAGTAGTAAGGGACGGACGAACACTGAAGCTTTCTTT. Translated, it gives CASSKGRTNTEAFF.

This clonotype was detected a few times. This rearrangement joins TRBV4-3 to TRBJ1-5; 7 bases are a match to TRBD1. Trimming at V came to 4 bases and at J to 5 bases, leaving 14 bases not matched to a gene. Germline assignment: CDR1 LGHNA and CDR2 YSLEER. The CDR3 has 17 residues. This chain's CDR3 is CASSPASGGREDQPQHF. CDR3 nucleotide sequence: TGCGCCAGCAGCCCAGCCTCAGGGGGAAGGGAGGATCAGCCCCAGCATTTT.

V usage is TRBV12-3 or TRBV12-4 and J usage is TRBJ1-1; D is unresolved. V lost 8 bases, J lost 1 base, and 17 bases lay in between. The CDR3 has 15 residues. CDR3 nucleotides: TGTGCCAGCCAACCCCGCCGGACTCGGAACACTGAAGCTTTCTTT. Translated, it gives CASQPRRTRNTEAFF.

This clonotype was counted many times. The chain combines TRBV7-9 with TRBJ1-1; TRBD1 matches at 9 bases. The junction had 6 bases not matched to a gene; V was cut back by 5 bases and J by 11 bases. The CDR3 is made up of 12 amino acids. Germline V gene lookup returns CDR1 SEHNR and CDR2 FQNEAQ (reference sequence). This chain's CDR3 is CASSPHGQGAFF. As DNA, the CDR3 is TGTGCCAGCAGCCCCCATGGACAGGGGGCTTTCTTT.